Below, 25 T cell receptor beta chains from the same sample are listed, as sequenced in a study of Graves' ophthalmopathy and Graves' hyperthyroidism. The sequenced template was RNA, covering the TCR beta CDR3 region. Amplification began with first-round RT-PCR using HTBI primers, then second-round multiplex PCR was performed. TCRdb itself ran the multiplex PCR reads through MiXCR, one entry per CDR3 protein. The table records about 390,000 distinct CDR3 sequences, about a sixth of them present only once. Sequenced material: peripheral blood. The source is an adult woman with stable Graves' hyperthyroidism.

This clonotype was found many times. In DNA, the CDR3 is TGTGCCAGCAGCTTAGACCTTCAGCCCCAGCATTTT. Its protein product is CASSLDLQPQHF. V usage is TRBV7-2 and J usage is TRBJ1-5, with unresolved D. V was trimmed by 1 base and J by 6 bases, leaving 4 bases between them. The CDR3 is 12 residues long. Germline lookup yields CDR1 SGHTA and CDR2 FQGNSA.

This clonotype appeared many times. The junction differs from germline at one of its ends, possibly a read error. The chain recombines TRBV2 with TRBJ1-2, with a possible D match to TRBD1 (5 bases). Germline assignment: CDR1 SNHLY and CDR2 FYNNEI. This CDR3 spans 15 amino acids. CDR3 in DNA: TGTGCCAGCAGAGAAGTAGAGGGACCGAACTATGGCTACACCTTC. Amino acid sequence: CASREVEGPNYGYTF.

This clonotype appeared many times. The chain joins TRBV29-1 to TRBJ1-1; D gene unclear. V lost 3 bases and J 3 bases, leaving 8 bases between the germline ends. CDR1 is SQVTM, CDR2 ANQGSEA, per germline. This CDR3 has 12 amino acids. This CDR3 reads CSVDSVDTEAFF. In nucleotides, the CDR3 is TGCAGCGTTGACAGTGTGGACACTGAAGCTTTCTTT.

This clonotype was picked up many times. This chain joins TRBV4-1 and TRBJ2-7; 7 bases match TRBD2. The CDR3 length is 18 residues. V dropped 0 bases and J dropped 1; count of bases not matched to a gene: 12. Germline CDR1 is MGHRA and CDR2 is YSYEKL. This CDR3 is CASSQDLSWEGLSYEQYF. The CDR3 DNA is TGCGCCAGCAGCCAAGATCTTTCGTGGGAGGGCCTTTCCTACGAGCAGTACTTC.

This clonotype showed up many times. The rearrangement links TRBV7-8 to TRBJ2-2, with 9 bases that match TRBD1. CDR3 size: 15 residues. CDR1 SGHVS and CDR2 FQNEAQ come from the germline V gene. V lost 5 bases, J lost 4 bases, and 5 bases stayed unmatched. The CDR3 DNA sequence: TGTGCCAGCAGCCACAGGGGGCAAAGCACCGGGGAGCTGTTTTTT. It is translated as CASSHRGQSTGELFF.

The V gene is TRBV7-9, the J gene TRBJ1-1; 7 bases agree with TRBD1. The CDR3 runs to 15 residues. Trimming cost V 5 bases and J 6 bases; bases outside gene matches: 12. From germline, CDR1 is SEHNR and CDR2 FQNEAQ (reference sequence). The CDR3 spells CASSPPPGQFPEAFF. CDR3 DNA: TGTGCCAGCAGCCCCCCTCCGGGACAGTTCCCTGAAGCTTTCTTT.

This clonotype was observed at least ten times. V and J are TRBV20-1 and TRBJ1-1, with D possibly matching TRBD1 (5 bases). Germline lookup yields CDR1 DFQATT and CDR2 SNEGSKA (reference sequence). V was shortened by 0 bases and J by 11 bases, with 13 bases between the two germline ends. CDR3 length: 12 amino acids. The CDR3 DNA reads TGCAGTGCTAGAGATGATGGGGGTCGGGCTTTCTTT. Translating gives CSARDDGGRAFF.

As for this clonotype: One junction end does not reproduce the germline sequence, and a read error may be involved. This rearrangement joins TRBV9 to TRBJ1-5, with 7 bases identical to TRBD1. Germline CDR1 SGDLS, CDR2 YYNGEE. There are 15 residues in the CDR3. The CDR3 protein is CASSVGQGGNQPQDF. CDR3 nucleotides: TGTGCCAGCAGCGTAGGTCAGGGGGGCAATCAGCCCCAGGATTTT.

This clonotype occurred many times. An end of the junction differs from the germline gene, which may be a read error. The chain is built from TRBV2 and TRBJ1-5; tentative D call: TRBD1 (6 bases). The germline gives CDR1 SNHLY, CDR2 FYNNEI. This CDR3 has 14 residues. CDR3 coding DNA: TGTGCCAGCAGTGGAGACGGGGGCATCGAAGGGGGATATTTT. Encoded protein: CASSGDGGIEGGYF.

The chain has TRBV29-1 and TRBJ1-1; 8 bases are a match to TRBD1. The CDR3 is 13 residues long. V gave up 6 bases and J gave up 4 bases; unmatched junction bases: 7. Germline CDR1 reads SQVTM; CDR2 reads ANQGSEA. The CDR3 spells CSVNRGMGTEAFF. CDR3 DNA: TGCAGCGTCAACAGGGGGATGGGCACTGAAGCTTTCTTT.

At least ten counts were recorded for this clonotype. The chain couples TRBV28 to TRBJ1-5; 8 bases match TRBD1. There are 15 residues in the CDR3. The trim removed 4 bases at V and 1 base at J, leaving 3 bases unmatched. Germline V gene data show CDR1 as MDHEN and CDR2 as SYDVKM. The CDR3 DNA follows: TGTGCCAGCAGTTGGGACAGGTTAAGCAATCAGCCCCAGCATTTT. Translation gives CASSWDRLSNQPQHF.

This clonotype was detected only a few times. The chain links TRBV12-3 or TRBV12-4 to TRBJ2-5; D remains unclear. With 3 bases removed from V and 5 bases from J, the gap between germline ends came to 13 bases. This CDR3 spans 14 amino acids. The CDR3 is CASSFGIGRETQYF. The CDR3 nucleotides read TGTGCCAGCAGTTTCGGTATAGGACGCGAGACCCAGTACTTC.

The gene calls are TRBV7-8 and TRBJ1-2; TRBD1 agrees at 10 bases. Germline lookup yields CDR1 SGHVS and CDR2 FQNEAQ. This CDR3 is 16 amino acids long. After removal of 6 bases from V and 0 bases from J, the junction contained 7 bases not matched to a gene. The CDR3 here is CASRPGTGDTNYGYTF. As DNA, the CDR3 is TGTGCCAGCAGGCCCGGGACAGGGGACACTAACTATGGCTACACCTTC. The full variable domain, rest sourced from reference TRBV7-8 and TRBJ1-2, is GAGVSQSPRYKVAKRGQDVALRCDPISGHVSLFWYQQALGQGPEFLTYFQNEAQLDKSGLPSDRFFAERPEGSVSTLKIQRTQQEDSAVYLCASRPGTGDTNYGYTFGSGTRLTVV.

This clonotype was seen ten or more times. V is TRBV6-1 and J is TRBJ1-2; D gene ambiguous. V dropped 4 bases and J dropped 0 bases, with 6 bases sitting between them. Germline CDR1 MNHNS, CDR2 SASEGT. This CDR3 is 13 amino acids long. The CDR3 DNA is TGTGCCAGCAGTGCGACAACTAACTATGGCTACACCTTC. It translates to CASSATTNYGYTF.

The chain recombines TRBV12-3 or TRBV12-4 with TRBJ1-2, with 9 bases identical to TRBD1. Trimming took 5 bases from V and 7 from J; bases not matched to a gene: 8. This CDR3 has 14 amino acids. The CDR3 DNA is TGTGCCAGCAGTGCCGGGACAGGGTTTGGTGGCTACACCTTC. This gives the protein CASSAGTGFGGYTF.

The sample holds many counts of this clonotype. The CDR3 loop is CASSHPTDYEQYF. The CDR3 DNA is TGTGCCAGCAGCCACCCTACGGATTACGAGCAGTACTTC. V is TRBV7-2 and J is TRBJ2-7; no reliable D call. Germline V gene data show CDR1 as SGHTA and CDR2 as FQGNSA. CDR3 length: 13 amino acids. Deletions cut 5 bases from V and 4 bases from J, with 12 bases between.

V and J are TRBV12-3 or TRBV12-4 and TRBJ2-7; 10 nucleotides align to TRBD2. The CDR3 sequence is 14 residues long. V gave up 2 bases and J gave up 10 bases; unmatched junction bases: 8. CDR3 sequence (DNA): TGTGCCAGCAGTTTAAGCGGGAGGGCCCCTATACAGTACTTC. It specifies CASSLSGRAPIQYF.

This clonotype was found a few times. This chain links TRBV12-3 or TRBV12-4 with TRBJ1-2; D is perhaps TRBD1 (5 bases). V was trimmed by 7 bases and J by 3 bases, leaving 12 bases between them. The CDR3 has 13 amino acids. The CDR3 loop reads CASTHSTDYGYTF. The CDR3 region has the DNA TGTGCCAGCACCCATTCGACAGACTATGGCTACACCTTC.

This clonotype was observed many times. The chain is built from TRBV20-1 and TRBJ2-7; 9 bases map to TRBD1. The CDR3 loop spans 15 amino acids. Trimming cost V 0 bases and J 3 bases; bases outside gene matches: 6. Germline V gene data show CDR1 as DFQATT and CDR2 as SNEGSKA (reference sequence). CDR3 protein: CSARDRDRDLYEQYF. The CDR3 DNA is TGCAGTGCTAGAGATCGGGACAGGGACCTCTACGAGCAGTACTTC.

This clonotype was recorded many times. The CDR3 is CASSPTVAGELFF. CDR3 nucleotide sequence: TGTGCCAGCAGCCCGACAGTCGCCGGGGAGCTGTTTTTT. The rearrangement joins TRBV13 to TRBJ2-2; a possible D gene is TRBD1 (5 bases). V was trimmed by 5 bases and J by 6 bases, leaving 10 bases between them. The CDR3 loop spans 13 amino acids. In germline, CDR1 is PRHDT, CDR2 FYEKMQ (reference sequence).

This clonotype was seen many times. The rearrangement joins TRBV6-5 to TRBJ2-5; the D gene is possibly TRBD2 (5 bases). This CDR3 has 15 amino acids. Germline V gene data show CDR1 as MNHEY and CDR2 as SVGAGI. V was trimmed by 6 bases and J by 5 bases, leaving 19 bases between them. Here the CDR3 reads CASSTRIVEEETQYF. The DNA of the CDR3 is TGTGCCAGCAGCACCCGGATCGTGGAGGAGGAGACCCAGTACTTC.

This chain uses TRBV7-2 with TRBJ1-5; D gene unclear. Germline CDR1 SGHTA, CDR2 FQGNSA. V lost 1 base and J lost 7, with 8 bases in between. The CDR3 loop spans 13 amino acids. CDR3 in DNA: TGTGCCAGCAGCTTAGATCGTTGGCAGCCCCAGCATTTT. Translating gives CASSLDRWQPQHF.

In its sample, this clonotype was seen many times. The rearrangement joins TRBV27 to TRBJ2-1; TRBD1 matches 7 bases. The junction had 3 bases not matched to a gene; V was cut back by 0 bases and J by 10 bases. Germline V lookup: CDR1 MNHEY, CDR2 SMNVEV (reference sequence). The CDR3 extends over 13 amino acids. The CDR3 bases are TGTGCCAGCAGTTTATCGAACAGGGGAGAGCAGTTCTTC. This sequence encodes CASSLSNRGEQFF.

In its sample, this clonotype was seen many times. The rearrangement links TRBV5-1 to TRBJ1-1; unclear D gene. CDR3 length: 12 amino acids. Per germline, CDR1 SGHRS and CDR2 YFSETQ. Trimming stripped 4 bases from V and 0 bases from J, with 4 bases between. CDR3 bases: TGCGCCAGCAGCGAGATGAACACTGAAGCTTTCTTT. Encoded protein: CASSEMNTEAFF.

In this sample, this clonotype turned up many times. Written as DNA, the CDR3 is TGTGCCAGCAGCCAAGATCGGGGGACAACTAGCAATCAGCCCCAGCATTTT. Its translation: CASSQDRGTTSNQPQHF. The J gene is TRBJ1-5, the V gene TRBV4-2; D may be TRBD1 (6 bases). Germline lookup yields CDR1 LGHNA and CDR2 YNFKEQ. V was clipped by 0 bases and J by 0 bases, with 12 bases between them. This CDR3 spans 17 amino acids.